This passage covers 14 T cell receptor beta chains from one sample sequenced in a study of post-analysis software for immune sequencing data. General study results and limits: With TRBV5-6, TRBV5-1 and TRBV20-1 included, a handful of TRBV segments were more frequent in patients than in controls.

The antigens for these receptors are not known. Libraries were made from TCR beta cDNA, and they carried unique molecular identifiers. TCRdb used MiXCR to reprocess the PCR reads, holding one entry per CDR3 protein. The table records 700,000 to 900,000 distinct CDR3 sequences, around 45% of them present only once. The sequenced sample was blood. The receptors derive from a girl aged 5-17 years with multiple sclerosis.

The V gene is TRBV9, the J gene TRBJ2-3; 8 bases line up with TRBD2. V lost 0 bases to trimming and J lost 4 bases; unmatched junction nucleotides: 4. Germline CDR1 reads SGDLS; CDR2 reads YYNGEE. This CDR3 region has 15 residues. CDR3 DNA sequence: TGTGCCAGCAGCGTAGAGAGCGGGAGTCCAGATACGCAGTATTTT. The encoded protein is CASSVESGSPDTQYF.

This chain links TRBV7-2 with TRBJ1-6; 12 bases are a match to TRBD1. Trimming cost V 1 base and J 9 bases; bases outside gene matches: 7. Germline assignment: CDR1 SGHTA and CDR2 FQGNSA. There are 17 residues in the CDR3. The CDR3 here is CASSLEGTGGVSSPLHF. The CDR3 coding sequence is TGTGCCAGCAGCTTAGAAGGGACAGGGGGCGTCAGTTCACCCCTCCACTTT.

This clonotype was found a few times. The chain joins TRBV29-1 to TRBJ2-7, with D tentatively TRBD1 (5 bases). Germline V CDR1 and CDR2: SQVTM, ANQGSEA. The CDR3 covers 14 residues. V dropped 3 bases and J dropped 5 bases, with 17 bases sitting between them. CDR3: CSVERQGIYDEQYF. CDR3 coding DNA: TGCAGCGTTGAGAGGCAGGGCATCTACGACGAGCAGTACTTC.

This clonotype has only one observation. The chain uses TRBV7-2 and TRBJ1-2; 12 bases line up with TRBD1. The germline V gene encodes CDR1 SGHTA and CDR2 FQGNSA. After removal of 2 bases from V and 8 bases from J, the junction contained 12 bases not matched to a gene. The CDR3 extends over 17 amino acids. The DNA for the CDR3 is TGTGCCAGCAGCTTACTGTTACCGGGACAGGGGGCTGGGGGCTACACCTTC. Encoded protein: CASSLLLPGQGAGGYTF.

This chain's CDR3 is CSARGGSIPYEQYF. The DNA for the CDR3 is TGCAGTGCTAGAGGGGGGAGTATCCCCTACGAGCAGTACTTC. J is TRBJ2-7 and V is TRBV20-1, with D tentatively TRBD1 or TRBD2 (5 bases each). The germline V gene has CDR1 DFQATT and CDR2 SNEGSKA (reference sequence). The CDR3 has 14 amino acids. V was trimmed by 1 base and J by 2 bases, leaving 12 bases between them.

The sample holds a few counts of this clonotype. The chain has TRBV7-2 and TRBJ1-4; D perhaps matches TRBD1 (5 bases). This CDR3 is built from 17 residues. Trimming left V 4 bases short and J 0 bases short, with 15 bases between. CDR1 and CDR2 (germline): SGHTA, FQGNSA. The CDR3 sequence is CASSWDGAYATNEKLFF. CDR3 in DNA: TGTGCCAGCAGCTGGGACGGGGCCTATGCAACTAATGAAAAACTGTTTTTT.

The chain joins TRBV12-3 or TRBV12-4 to TRBJ1-1; D call uncertain. The CDR3 loop spans 15 amino acids. V gave up 6 bases and J gave up 0 bases, with 14 bases separating them. The CDR3 region is CASSLDLSMNTEAFF. The CDR3 DNA reads as TGTGCCAGCAGCTTGGACTTAAGTATGAACACTGAAGCTTTCTTT.

The chain employs TRBV12-3 or TRBV12-4 and TRBJ2-5; perhaps TRBD2 as D (6 bases). V was cut by 2 bases and J by 3 bases, with 13 bases left in between. This CDR3 comprises 15 residues. The CDR3 region is CASSLRGAGEETQYF. CDR3 DNA sequence: TGTGCCAGCAGTTTACGCGGGGCCGGAGAAGAGACCCAGTACTTC.

The chain combines TRBV25-1 with TRBJ2-5, with 8 bases fitting TRBD2. The CDR3 contains 15 residues. Germline trimming cut 2 bases from V and 5 bases from J; bases unmatched to any gene: 7. The germline CDR1 and CDR2 sequences are MGHDK and SYGVNS. The CDR3 sequence: CASSETTGGPETQYF. DNA for the CDR3: TGTGCCAGCAGTGAAACGACGGGAGGGCCGGAGACCCAGTACTTC.

Comment on this clonotype: A read error may produce the germline difference seen at one junction end. The rearrangement joins TRBV4-1 to TRBJ2-1, with D maybe TRBD1 (6 bases). Germline CDR1 is MGHRA and CDR2 is YSYEKL. The CDR3 has 15 residues. The DNA of the CDR3 is TGCGCCAGCAGCCCCAGCCGGGACAACTACAGTGAGCAGTTCTTC. Translating it yields CASSPSRDNYSEQFF.

The rearrangement uses TRBV6-5 and TRBJ2-5; TRBD2 matches at 11 bases. Germline loops: CDR1 MNHEY, CDR2 SVGAGI. The trim removed 2 bases at V and 2 bases at J, leaving 10 bases unmatched. The CDR3 loop spans 18 amino acids. CDR3 protein: CASSYSFSLAGGQETQYF. DNA of the CDR3: TGTGCCAGCAGTTACAGCTTTTCCCTAGCGGGGGGACAAGAGACCCAGTACTTC.

The chain recombines TRBV5-1 with TRBJ2-1; 9 nucleotides agree with TRBD2. The CDR3 covers 17 residues. Germline lookup yields CDR1 SGHRS and CDR2 YFSETQ. J lost 0 bases, V lost 1 base, and 5 bases had no gene match. CDR3 bases: TGCGCCAGCAGCTTGACGGCGGGAGGGAGCTCCTACAATGAGCAGTTCTTC. The encoded protein is CASSLTAGGSSYNEQFF.

This clonotype was counted between two and nine times. The chain carries TRBV7-9 and TRBJ2-1; 9 bases are a match to TRBD2. V lost 5 bases to trimming and J lost 4 bases; unmatched junction nucleotides: 6. Germline lookup yields CDR1 SEHNR and CDR2 FQNEAQ (reference sequence). This CDR3 has 15 residues. CDR3: CASSPQTSGYNEQFF. DNA for the CDR3: TGTGCCAGCAGCCCGCAGACTAGCGGATACAATGAGCAGTTCTTC.

This chain links TRBV15 with TRBJ2-5; a possible D gene is TRBD2 (5 bases). Per the germline V gene, CDR1 is LNHNV and CDR2 is YYDKDF (reference sequence). The V gene lost 0 bases and the J gene lost 5 bases, with 13 bases spanning the gap. The CDR3 extends over 15 amino acids. CDR3 sequence reads: CATSRDSRRGETQYF. As DNA, the CDR3 is TGTGCCACCAGCAGAGATTCGCGGAGAGGGGAGACCCAGTACTTC.